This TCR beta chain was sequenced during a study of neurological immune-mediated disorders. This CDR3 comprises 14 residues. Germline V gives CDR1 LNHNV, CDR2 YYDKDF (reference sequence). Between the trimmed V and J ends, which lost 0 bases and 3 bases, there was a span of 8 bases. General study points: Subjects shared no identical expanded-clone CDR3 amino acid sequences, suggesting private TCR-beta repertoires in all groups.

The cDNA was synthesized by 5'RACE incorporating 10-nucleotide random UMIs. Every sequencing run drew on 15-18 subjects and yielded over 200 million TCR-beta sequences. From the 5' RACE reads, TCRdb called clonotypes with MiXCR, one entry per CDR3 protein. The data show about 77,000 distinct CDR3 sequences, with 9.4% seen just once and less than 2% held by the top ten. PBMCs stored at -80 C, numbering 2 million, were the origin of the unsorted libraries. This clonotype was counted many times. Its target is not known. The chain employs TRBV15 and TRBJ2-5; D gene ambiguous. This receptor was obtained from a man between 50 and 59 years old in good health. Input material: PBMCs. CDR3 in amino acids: CATSRDRTKETQYF. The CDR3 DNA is TGTGCCACCAGCAGAGATAGAACTAAAGAGACCCAGTACTTC.